Each of the 12 T cell receptor beta chains below was sequenced from the same sample in a study of cytomegalovirus exposure and HLA in healthy donors. The PCR ran on 60 Vbeta and 13 Jbeta primers. Profiling relied on immunoSEQ multiplex PCR, and the TCRdb table lists in-frame clones only, not all of them. Here the sample spans around 190,000 clones, under 9.5% being singletons. Specimen: PBMCs. These receptors were taken from a woman in her 30s in good health and CMV-seropositive.

Only a few counts were recorded for this clone. This rearrangement joins TRBV2 to TRBJ1-1, with D perhaps matching TRBD1 (5 bases). This CDR3 contains 13 residues. V lost 5 bases and J 5 bases, leaving 12 bases between the germline ends. CDR1 is SNHLY, CDR2 FYNNEI, per germline. CDR3 residues: CASSISGRTEAFF. In DNA, the CDR3 is TGTGCCAGCAGTATCTCAGGGCGGACTGAAGCTTTCTTT.

Comment on this clone: In the same sample, other DNA sequences code for this CDR3. The V call is TRBV27, the J call TRBJ2-7; possible D gene TRBD1, 5 bases. The CDR3 has 13 amino acids. Germline V gene sequence: CDR1 MNHEY, CDR2 SMNVEV (reference sequence). V was clipped by 3 bases and J by 6 bases, with 12 bases between them. The DNA of the CDR3 is TGTGCCAGCAGTTTCCAGGGCCGATCCGAGCAGTACTTC. This sequence encodes CASSFQGRSEQYF.

The sample holds a few counts of this clone. This chain links TRBV5-6 with TRBJ2-7; 9 nucleotides match TRBD2. With V trimmed by 6 bases and J by 7 bases, 14 bases remained unmatched. The CDR3 contains 15 residues. Germline CDR1 reads SGHDT; CDR2 reads YYEEEE. The CDR3: CASNGMGGRAREQYF. CDR3 in DNA: TGTGCCAGCAACGGAATGGGCGGGAGGGCCAGGGAGCAGTACTTC.

This chain links TRBV2 with TRBJ1-2; D is ambiguous. The CDR3 is 13 residues long. From germline, CDR1 is SNHLY and CDR2 FYNNEI. V lost 5 bases and J 8 bases, leaving 15 bases between the germline ends. In nucleotides, the CDR3 is TGTGCCAGCAGTCAACGGGGTTTGTGGGGCTACACCTTC. Amino acid sequence: CASSQRGLWGYTF.

This chain uses TRBV9 with TRBJ2-1; weak D call: TRBD2 (6 bases). V gave up 1 base and J gave up 5 bases, with 13 bases separating them. This CDR3 region has 15 residues. CDR1 SGDLS and CDR2 YYNGEE come from the germline V gene. CDR3 residues: CASSVRGRNDNEQFF. CDR3 sequence (DNA): TGTGCCAGCAGCGTAAGAGGGAGGAACGACAATGAGCAGTTCTTC.

Only a few counts were recorded for this clone. The V gene is TRBV7-9, the J gene TRBJ1-1; perhaps TRBD1 as D (6 bases). This CDR3 region has 14 residues. Germline V lookup: CDR1 SEHNR, CDR2 FQNEAQ (reference sequence). V lost 0 bases and J lost 11, with 16 bases in between. The CDR3 bases are TGTGCCAGCAGCTTAGCCGGGACACAGGGCACTGCTTTCTTT. Protein product: CASSLAGTQGTAFF.

The CDR3 nucleotides read TGTGCCAGCAGCGTAGAGGCAGGGGGTTTTGAGCCCCAGCATTTT. As protein: CASSVEAGGFEPQHF. V gene TRBV9 combines with J gene TRBJ1-5, with TRBD1 matching 7 bases. The length of the CDR3 is 15 residues. V lost 0 bases, J lost 8 bases, and 8 bases stayed unmatched. In germline, CDR1 is SGDLS, CDR2 YYNGEE.

This clone came up a few times. V and J are TRBV18 and TRBJ2-1, with a possible D match to TRBD2 (6 bases). In germline, CDR1 is KGHSH, CDR2 LQKENI. This CDR3 spans 13 amino acids. The V gene lost 4 bases and the J gene lost 5 bases, with 9 bases spanning the gap. CDR3 nucleotides: TGTGCCAGCTCACGGGGACTCAACAATGAGCAGTTCTTC. Encoded protein: CASSRGLNNEQFF. Variable domain in full (rest from reference TRBV18 and TRBJ2-1): NAGVMQNPRHLVRRRGQEARLRCSPMKGHSHVYWYRQLPEEGLKFMVYLQKENIIDESGMPKERFSAEFPKEGPSILRIQQVVRGDSAAYFCASSRGLNNEQFFGPGTRLTVL.

This clone was observed a handful of times. The chain links TRBV2 to TRBJ1-2, with D maybe TRBD1 (6 bases). Germline CDR1 is SNHLY and CDR2 is FYNNEI. V was shortened by 1 base and J by 2 bases, with 8 bases between the two germline ends. This CDR3 spans 14 amino acids. The CDR3 DNA follows: TGTGCCAGCAGTGAAGTTACAGGGAACTATGGCTACACCTTC. Protein: CASSEVTGNYGYTF.

This clone showed up just once. Other nucleotide sequences from this sample produce the same CDR3. This chain joins TRBV29-1 and TRBJ1-1; weak D call: TRBD1 (6 bases). The CDR3 is 13 amino acids. The ends were cut back, 5 bases at V and 5 bases at J, with 15 bases in the middle. Germline CDR1 is SQVTM and CDR2 is ANQGSEA. The CDR3, as DNA: TGCAGCGTTTCACAGGGACGGGGAACTGAAGCTTTCTTT. Its translation is CSVSQGRGTEAFF.

In its sample, this clone was seen many times. The rearrangement links TRBV2 to TRBJ2-4; the D is unclear. Germline-derived CDR1 and CDR2 are SNHLY and FYNNEI. This CDR3 spans 13 amino acids. V was pared by 4 bases and J by 7 bases, with 11 bases between. The CDR3: CASSAEGVNIQYF. The CDR3 DNA reads TGTGCCAGCAGTGCTGAAGGAGTGAACATTCAGTACTTC. Looking up the rest from reference TRBV2 and TRBJ2-4 gives the full variable domain: EPEVTQTPSHQVTQMGQEVILRCVPISNHLYFYWYRQILGQKVEFLVSFYNNEISEKSEIFDDQFSVERPDGSNFTLKIRSTKLEDSAMYFCASSAEGVNIQYFGAGTRLSVL.

This clone showed up just a few times. The sample holds other DNA sequences that translate to the same CDR3. This chain uses TRBV2 with TRBJ1-5, with a tentative D call TRBD1 (6 bases). CDR1 and CDR2 (germline): SNHLY, FYNNEI. The CDR3 runs to 12 residues. Trimming shortened V by 8 bases and J by 2 bases, and 7 bases separated the two germline ends. CDR3 loop: CASSGGNQPQHF. CDR3 coding DNA: TGTGCCAGCTCAGGGGGCAATCAGCCCCAGCATTTT.